This T cell receptor beta chain was recovered during a study of T cells after yellow fever vaccination. Study summary: The fractions with low cell numbers were processed using SMART-Seq v4 Ultra Low Input.

Study-level results: Of the clonotypes, a small share occurred in both CD4 and CD8 compartments. Researchers report a weaker secondary response that nonetheless peaked faster, day 5 versus 15.

As TCR cDNA was made by 5'RACE template switching, a universal primer site and UMIs were added. TCRdb used MiXCR to reprocess the 5' RACE reads, holding one entry per CDR3 protein. The data show some 400,000 distinct CDR3 sequences, over 5% seen once. Trimming removed 11 bases from V and 1 base from J; junction bases left unmatched: 24. The germline CDR1 and CDR2 sequences are SNHLY and FYNNEI. CDR3 length: 19 residues. Note on this clonotype: The antigen remains unidentified.

Here the sequenced sample was PBMCs, taken 5 days after the yellow fever booster vaccination. The gene calls are TRBV2 and TRBJ1-1, with 8 bases lining up with TRBD1. This sequence originates from a man younger than 40 who received the YFV17D yellow fever vaccine. CDR3 sequence (DNA): TGTGCCGGACGCCCACGGCAGGGGGCTCCGCTCAATGGGAACACTGAAGCTTTCTTT. It yields the protein CAGRPRQGAPLNGNTEAFF.